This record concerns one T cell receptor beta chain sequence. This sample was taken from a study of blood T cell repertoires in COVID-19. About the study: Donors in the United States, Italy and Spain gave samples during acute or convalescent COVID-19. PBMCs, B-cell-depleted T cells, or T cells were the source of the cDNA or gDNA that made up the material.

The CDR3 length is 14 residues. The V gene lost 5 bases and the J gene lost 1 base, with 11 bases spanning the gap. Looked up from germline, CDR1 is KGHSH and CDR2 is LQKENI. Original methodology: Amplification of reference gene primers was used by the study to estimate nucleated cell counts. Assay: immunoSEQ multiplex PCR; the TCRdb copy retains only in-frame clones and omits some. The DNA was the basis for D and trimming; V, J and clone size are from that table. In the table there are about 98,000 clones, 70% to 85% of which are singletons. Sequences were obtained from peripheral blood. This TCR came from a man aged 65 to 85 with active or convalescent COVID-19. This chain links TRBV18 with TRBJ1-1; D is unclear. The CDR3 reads CASSDKSTNTEAFF. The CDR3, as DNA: TGTGCCAGCTCAGACAAATCCACGAACACTGAAGCTTTCTTT.